This entry is about one T cell receptor (beta chain). Profiling relied on immunoSEQ multiplex PCR, and the TCRdb table lists in-frame clones only, not all of them. The profile shows 400,000 to 450,000 clones, about 93% of them singletons. This record belongs to a study of control samples from healthy donors and cancer patients. The CDR3 contains 13 residues. Trimming cost V 3 bases and J 8 bases, with 11 bases left between them. The V gene is TRBV12-3 or TRBV12-4, the J gene TRBJ2-1, with D unclear. This receptor was taken from a man in his forties with head and neck cancer. Sequenced sample: PBMCs. CDR3 sequence reads: CASSLGQIDEQFF. The CDR3 nucleotides read TGTGCCAGCAGTTTGGGTCAAATAGATGAGCAGTTCTTC.